The entry below gives a single T cell receptor (beta chain) sequence along with its context. No cognate antigen has been identified for it. No base quality values were provided; no much bigger clone lies one nucleotide off. This entry comes from a study of blood T cell repertoires in COVID-19 (TCRdb year 2020). For the study in its entirety: Samples covering the acute and convalescent phases of COVID-19 were provided by collaborators in the United States, Italy and Spain. HLA class I and class II types, where available, came from metadata supplied by the sample provider rather than from assay-based typing. Nearly every sample came with metadata listing a de-identified subject ID, COVID-19 status, age in years and sex. The prospective study material was composed of cDNA or gDNA derived from T cells, B-cell-depleted T cells, or PBMCs. The samples were drawn from the first 160 participants of the ongoing ImmuneRACE study and from 1,254 subjects provided by 6 global collaborators. The dataset comprised deeply sampled blood TCRbeta repertoires from subjects exposed to, actively infected with, or recovered from COVID-19. The repertoires were released in a freely available public database meant as a resource for research on the immune response to SARS-CoV-2.

Including cysteine and phenylalanine, the CDR3 has 12 amino acids. Only CDR3 DNA is held: 36 bases, read in frame from base 1. Trimming takes 2 bases from V and 13 bases from J, and the germline ends sit 9 bases apart. The collaborating institutions used their own protocols to collect whole blood in K2EDTA tubes. Collaborator samples were shipped for TCRbeta analysis as frozen whole blood, isolated PBMCs, or DNA extracted from either sample type. The immunoSEQ Assay, a bias-controlled multiplex PCR, was used to amplify TCRbeta CDR3 regions from genomic DNA. Regarding the original processing steps: The number of nucleated cells in each sample was estimated from the amplification of reference gene primers within the assay. To quantify the absolute abundance of each unique TCRbeta CDR3 rearrangement, sequence reads were collapsed and filtered. Productive Simpson clonality was computed per sample as the square root of Simpson's diversity index over productive rearrangements. TCRdb retrieved this table from immuneACCESS and kept in-frame rearrangements only. Not all clones are present; in checked studies, unresolved V genes account for under half, and no reason is known for the remainder. The V and J calls and the clone size are those of that table, but D and trimming were determined from the DNA. The sample has roughly 200,000 clones on record, 80% to 90% of them singletons. The ten largest clones take up 15% to 20% of the sample.

Points the paper makes about the study in general: Clinical and demographic metadata were provided uncurated, with the amount varying by source and participant.

The sequenced sample consisted of peripheral blood. The source of this sequence is a human donor in a cohort sampled during active COVID-19. The sequence is built from TRBV23-1 and TRBJ1-6, and TRBD1 may be the D gene, going by 6 matching bases. TRBV23-1 carries the ORF label, with uncertain function. The CDR3 loop reads CASSQHRAPLHF. The DNA reads TGCGCCAGCAGTCAACACAGGGCCCCCCTCCACTTT.